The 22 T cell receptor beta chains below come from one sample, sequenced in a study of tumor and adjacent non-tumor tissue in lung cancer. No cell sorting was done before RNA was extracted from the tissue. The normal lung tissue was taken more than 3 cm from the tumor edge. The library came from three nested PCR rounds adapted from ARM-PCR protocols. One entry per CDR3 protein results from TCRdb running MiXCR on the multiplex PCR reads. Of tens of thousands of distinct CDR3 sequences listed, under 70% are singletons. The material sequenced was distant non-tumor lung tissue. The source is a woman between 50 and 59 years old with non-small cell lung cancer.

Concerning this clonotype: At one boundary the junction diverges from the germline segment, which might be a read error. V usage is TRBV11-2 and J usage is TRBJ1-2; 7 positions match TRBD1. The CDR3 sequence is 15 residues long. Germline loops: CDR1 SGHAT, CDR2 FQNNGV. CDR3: CASSSRGKGQYGYTF. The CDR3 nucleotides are TGTGCCAGCAGCTCGCGGGGCAAGGGACAGTATGGCTATACCTTC.

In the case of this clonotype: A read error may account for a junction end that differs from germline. This chain's CDR3 is CASGSGHAPYERYF. CDR3 DNA sequence: TGTGCCAGCGGCTCCGGACATGCCCCCTACGAGCGGTACTTC. The chain carries TRBV11-3 and TRBJ2-7, with a tentative D call TRBD1 (5 bases). The CDR3 runs 14 residues. Germline-derived CDR1 and CDR2 are SGHNT and YENEEA.

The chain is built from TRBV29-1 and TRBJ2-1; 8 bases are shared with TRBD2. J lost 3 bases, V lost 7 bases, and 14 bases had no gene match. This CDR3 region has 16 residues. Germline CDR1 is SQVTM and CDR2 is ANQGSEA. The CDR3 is CSASTGGRTYYNEQFF. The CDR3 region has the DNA TGCAGCGCCTCGACTGGCGGGAGGACCTACTACAATGAGCAGTTCTTC.

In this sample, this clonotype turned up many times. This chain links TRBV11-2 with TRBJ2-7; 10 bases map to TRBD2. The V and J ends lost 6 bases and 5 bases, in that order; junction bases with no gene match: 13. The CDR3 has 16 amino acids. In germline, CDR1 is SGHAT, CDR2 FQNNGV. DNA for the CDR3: TGTGCCAGCAGGCTAAGAGGACTAGCGGTCTCGGACGAGCAGTACTTC. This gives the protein CASRLRGLAVSDEQYF.

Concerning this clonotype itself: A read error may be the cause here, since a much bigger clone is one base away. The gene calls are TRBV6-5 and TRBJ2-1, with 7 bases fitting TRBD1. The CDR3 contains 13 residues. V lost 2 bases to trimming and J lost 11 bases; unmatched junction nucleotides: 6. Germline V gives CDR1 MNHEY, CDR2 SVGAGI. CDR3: CASSYKTGTKQFF. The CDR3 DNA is TGTGCCAGCAGTTACAAGACAGGGACGAAGCAGTTCTTC.

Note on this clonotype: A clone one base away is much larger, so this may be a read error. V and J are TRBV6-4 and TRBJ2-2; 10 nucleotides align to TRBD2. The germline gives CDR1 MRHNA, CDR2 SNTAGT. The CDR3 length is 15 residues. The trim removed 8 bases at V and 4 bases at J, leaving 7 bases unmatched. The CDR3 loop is CASGSLAGSTGELFF. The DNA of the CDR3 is TGTGCCAGCGGTTCACTAGCGGGATCCACCGGGGAGCTGTTTTTT.

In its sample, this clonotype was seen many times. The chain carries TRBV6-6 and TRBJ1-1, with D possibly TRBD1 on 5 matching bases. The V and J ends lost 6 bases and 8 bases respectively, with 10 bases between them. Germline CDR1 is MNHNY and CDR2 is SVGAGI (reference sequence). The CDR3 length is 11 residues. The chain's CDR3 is CASRGWTEAFF. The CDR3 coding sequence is TGTGCCAGCAGGGGATGGACAGAAGCTTTCTTT.

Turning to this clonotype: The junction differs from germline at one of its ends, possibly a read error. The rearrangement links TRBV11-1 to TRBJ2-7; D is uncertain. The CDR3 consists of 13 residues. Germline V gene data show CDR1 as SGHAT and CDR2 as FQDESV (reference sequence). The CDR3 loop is CANSLRASYEQYF. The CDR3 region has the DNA TGTGCCAACAGCCTTAGGGCATCCTACGAGCAGTACTTC.

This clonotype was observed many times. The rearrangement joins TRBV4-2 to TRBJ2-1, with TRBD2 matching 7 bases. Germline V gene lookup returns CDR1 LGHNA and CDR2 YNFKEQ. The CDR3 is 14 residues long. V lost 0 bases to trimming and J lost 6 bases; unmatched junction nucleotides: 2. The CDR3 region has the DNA TGTGCCAGCAGCCAAGATGGGACTATCAATGAGCAGTTCTTC. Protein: CASSQDGTINEQFF.

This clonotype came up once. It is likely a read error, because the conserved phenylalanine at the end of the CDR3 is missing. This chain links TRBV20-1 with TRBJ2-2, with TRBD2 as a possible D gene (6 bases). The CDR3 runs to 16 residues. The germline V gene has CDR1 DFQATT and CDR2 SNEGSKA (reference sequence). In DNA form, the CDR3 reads TGCAGTGCTAGAGATTATGCCGGGAGCAACATCGGGGAGCTGTTTATT. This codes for CSARDYAGSNIGELFI.

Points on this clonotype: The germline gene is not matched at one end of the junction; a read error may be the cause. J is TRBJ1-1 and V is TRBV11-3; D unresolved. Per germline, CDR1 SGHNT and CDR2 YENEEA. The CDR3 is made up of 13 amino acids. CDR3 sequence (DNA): TGTGGCAGCAGCTTCGGCCGGGGAACTGAAGCTTTCTTT. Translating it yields CGSSFGRGTEAFF.

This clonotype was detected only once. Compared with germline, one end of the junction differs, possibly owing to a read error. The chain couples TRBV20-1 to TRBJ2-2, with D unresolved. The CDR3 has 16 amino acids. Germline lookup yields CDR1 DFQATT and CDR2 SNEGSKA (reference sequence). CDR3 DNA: TGCAGTGCTAGAGCCCCAGGTCTACGAAACATCGGGGAGCTGTTTTTT. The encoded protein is CSARAPGLRNIGELFF.

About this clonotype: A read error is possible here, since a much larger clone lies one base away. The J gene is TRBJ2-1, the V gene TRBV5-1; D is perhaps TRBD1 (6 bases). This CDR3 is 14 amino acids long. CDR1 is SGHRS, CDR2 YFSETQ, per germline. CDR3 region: CASSAGTTNNVQFF. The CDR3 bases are TGCGCCAGCAGCGCCGGGACAACAAACAATGTGCAGTTCTTC. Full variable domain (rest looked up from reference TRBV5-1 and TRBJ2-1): KAGVTQTPRYLIKTRGQQVTLSCSPISGHRSVSWYQQTPGQGLQFLFEYFSETQRNKGNFPGRFSGRQFSNSRSEMNVSTLELGDSALYLCASSAGTTNNVQFFGPGTRLTVL.

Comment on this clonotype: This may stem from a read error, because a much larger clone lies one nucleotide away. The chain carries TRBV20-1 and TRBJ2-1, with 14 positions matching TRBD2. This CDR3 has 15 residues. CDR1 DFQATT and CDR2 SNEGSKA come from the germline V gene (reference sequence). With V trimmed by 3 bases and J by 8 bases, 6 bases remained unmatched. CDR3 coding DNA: TGCAGTGCTAGTCCCGGGACTAGCGGGAGCGATGAGCAGTTCTTC. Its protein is CSASPGTSGSDEQFF.

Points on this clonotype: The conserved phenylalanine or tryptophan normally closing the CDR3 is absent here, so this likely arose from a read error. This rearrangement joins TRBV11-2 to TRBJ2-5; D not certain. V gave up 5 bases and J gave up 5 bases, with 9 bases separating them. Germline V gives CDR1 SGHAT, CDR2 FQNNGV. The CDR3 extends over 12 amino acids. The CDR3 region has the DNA TGTGCCAGCAGCCCCCGCATGGAGACCCAGTACATC. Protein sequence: CASSPRMETQYI.

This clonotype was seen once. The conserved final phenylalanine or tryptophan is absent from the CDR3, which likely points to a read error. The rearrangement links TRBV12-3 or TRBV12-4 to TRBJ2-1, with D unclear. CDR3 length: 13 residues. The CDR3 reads CTSSATPYNEQFL. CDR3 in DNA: TGTACCAGCTCAGCTACACCCTACAATGAGCAGTTCTTA.

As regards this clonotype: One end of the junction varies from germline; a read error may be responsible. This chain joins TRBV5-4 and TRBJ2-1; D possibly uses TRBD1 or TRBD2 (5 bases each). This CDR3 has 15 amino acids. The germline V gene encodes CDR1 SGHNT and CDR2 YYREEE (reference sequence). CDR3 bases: TGTGCCAACAGCTTTTTCGAGGGACCTAAAGATGAGCAGCTCTTC. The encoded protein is CANSFFEGPKDEQLF. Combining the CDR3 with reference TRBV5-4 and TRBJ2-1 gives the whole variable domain ETGVTQSPTHLIKTRGQQVTLRCSSQSGHNTVSWYQQALGQGPQFIFQYYREEENGRGNFPPRFSGLQFPNYSSELNVNALELDDSALYLCANSFFEGPKDEQLFGPGTRLTVL.

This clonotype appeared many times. CDR3 residues: CASSQDPTGSRRVEQYF. The CDR3 DNA is TGCGCCAGCAGCCAAGACCCAACGGGCAGCCGGAGAGTCGAGCAGTACTTC. This chain joins TRBV4-3 and TRBJ2-7; D is unclear. Germline V CDR1 and CDR2: LGHNA, YSLEER. The CDR3 spans 17 residues. V was pared by 0 bases and J by 6 bases, with 21 bases between.

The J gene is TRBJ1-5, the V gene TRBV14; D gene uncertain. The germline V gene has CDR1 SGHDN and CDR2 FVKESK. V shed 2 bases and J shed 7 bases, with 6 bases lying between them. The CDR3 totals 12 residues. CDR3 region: CASSQFRQPQHF. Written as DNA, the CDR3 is TGTGCCAGCAGCCAATTCAGACAGCCCCAGCATTTT.

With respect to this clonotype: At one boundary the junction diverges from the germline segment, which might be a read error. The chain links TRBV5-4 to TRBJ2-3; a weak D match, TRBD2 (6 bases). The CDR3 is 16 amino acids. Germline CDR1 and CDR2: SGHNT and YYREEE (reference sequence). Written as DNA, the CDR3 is TGTACCAGCAGCACTGACGGAGGGCGGAGGGCAGATACGCAGTATTTT. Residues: CTSSTDGGRRADTQYF.

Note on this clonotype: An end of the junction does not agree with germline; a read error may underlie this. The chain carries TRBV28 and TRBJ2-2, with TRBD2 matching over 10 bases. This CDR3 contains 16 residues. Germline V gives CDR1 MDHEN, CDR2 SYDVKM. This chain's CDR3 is CASSPSRLAGTGELLF. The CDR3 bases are TGTGCCAGCAGTCCCTCCCGACTAGCGGGCACCGGGGAACTGCTTTTT.

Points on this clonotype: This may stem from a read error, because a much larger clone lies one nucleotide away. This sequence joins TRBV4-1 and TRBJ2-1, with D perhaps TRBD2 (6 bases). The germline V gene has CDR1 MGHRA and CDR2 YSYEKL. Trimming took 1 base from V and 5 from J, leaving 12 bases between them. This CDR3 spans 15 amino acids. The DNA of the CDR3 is TGCGCCAGCAGCCAAGGACTAGGATCCAACAATGAGCAGTTCTTC. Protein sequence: CASSQGLGSNNEQFF.